This is a list of T cell receptor beta chains from one sample in a study of vaccination and CD4 T cells after COVID-19. TCRdb called the PCR reads again in MiXCR, with one record for every CDR3 protein. Of roughly 18,000 distinct CDR3 sequences detected, around 45% appear once; the ten largest clones hold around 13%. No antigen has been assigned to these receptors. The sample consisted of CD4+ T cells from blood, cultured in vitro. Receptors were obtained from a human donor who had recovered from COVID-19. Each CDR3 is given with its conserved first and last residue. D genes are given only for firm matches. Not every row has a clone size; where given, it reads once, few, many or a size class.

V gene: TRBV12-3/TRBV12-4
D gene: TRBD2
J gene: TRBJ2-3
clone size: once
CDR3 protein: CASQRDGGAGGRDTQYF
CDR3 DNA: TGTGCCAGCCAAAGGGACGGGGGAGCGGGGGGAAGAGATACGCAGTATTTT

V gene: TRBV6-1
D gene: TRBD1
J gene: TRBJ2-5
clone size: .
CDR3 protein: CASTPTGVSETQYF
CDR3 DNA: TGTGCCAGCACCCCGACAGGGGTGTCGGAGACCCAGTACTTC

V gene: TRBV10-2
D gene: .
J gene: TRBJ2-1
clone size: .
CDR3 protein: CASRFPSPYNEQFF
CDR3 DNA: TGCGCCAGCAGGTTCCCTAGCCCGTACAATGAGCAGTTCTTC

V gene: TRBV7-2
D gene: .
J gene: TRBJ2-7
clone size: .
CDR3 protein: CASSLFRGTYEQYF
CDR3 DNA: TGTGCCAGCAGCTTATTCAGGGGAACCTACGAGCAGTACTTC

V gene: TRBV7-6
D gene: .
J gene: TRBJ2-1
clone size: few
CDR3 protein: CASSLTGRAGSYNEQFF
CDR3 DNA: TGTGCCAGCAGCTTAACGGGTCGTGCGGGCTCCTACAATGAGCAGTTCTTC

V gene: TRBV2
D gene: TRBD1
J gene: TRBJ1-3
clone size: .
CDR3 protein: CASSGQGLGGNTIYF
CDR3 DNA: TGTGCCAGCAGTGGACAGGGGTTGGGAGGAAACACCATATATTTT

V gene: TRBV15
D gene: TRBD2
J gene: TRBJ2-1
clone size: .
CDR3 protein: CATSTSPHSLAGVVEQFF
CDR3 DNA: TGTGCCACCAGCACCTCACCCCACTCTCTAGCGGGGGTAGTTGAGCAGTTCTTC

V gene: TRBV11-3
D gene: .
J gene: TRBJ2-5
clone size: .
CDR3 protein: CASSLGEETQYF
CDR3 DNA: TGTGCCAGCAGCTTAGGTGAAGAGACCCAGTACTTC

V gene: TRBV21-1
D gene: .
J gene: TRBJ2-5
clone size: .
CDR3 protein: CASSFICPGQGIEQSQETQYF
CDR3 DNA: TGTGCCAGCAGTTTCATATGTCCGGGACAGGGGATCGAACAGAGTCAAGAGACCCAGTACTTC

V gene: TRBV2
D gene: .
J gene: TRBJ2-7
clone size: few
CDR3 protein: CASNQGYYEQYF
CDR3 DNA: TGTGCCAGCAACCAGGGTTACTACGAGCAGTACTTC